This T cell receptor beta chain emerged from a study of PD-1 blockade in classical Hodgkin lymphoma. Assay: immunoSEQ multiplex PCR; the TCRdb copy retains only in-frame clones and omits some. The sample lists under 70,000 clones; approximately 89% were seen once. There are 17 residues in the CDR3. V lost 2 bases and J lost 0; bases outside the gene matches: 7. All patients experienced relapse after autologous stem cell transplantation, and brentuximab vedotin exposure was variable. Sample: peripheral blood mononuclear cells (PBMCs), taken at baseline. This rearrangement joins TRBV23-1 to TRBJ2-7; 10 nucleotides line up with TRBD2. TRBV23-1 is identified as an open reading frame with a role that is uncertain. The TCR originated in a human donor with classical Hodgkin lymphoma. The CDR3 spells CASSQSGGVESSYEQYF. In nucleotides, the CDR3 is TGCGCCAGCAGTCAAAGCGGGGGGGTCGAGAGCTCCTACGAGCAGTACTTC.